The sequence of this TCR beta chain was determined in a study of T cell responses to AZD1222 COVID-19 vaccine. Points from the study as a whole: AZD1222 recipients seropositive at baseline numbered only six or seven.

The protocol was immunoSEQ multiplex PCR, while the TCRdb copy is restricted to in-frame clones and leaves out a portion. Counted here are some 140,000 clones, approximately 85% occurring once; the ten biggest clones make up roughly 6.1%. Remarks on this clone: The antigen is undetermined.

CDR3 length: 13 amino acids. CDR1 is LNHDA and CDR2 is SQIVND in the germline V gene (reference sequence). J gave up 4 bases and V 5 bases, and 4 bases lay outside the gene matches. The sequences come from peripheral blood, collected 28 days after the second AZD1222 dose. The sequence was collected from an adult who received the AZD1222 COVID-19 vaccine. The V gene is TRBV19, the J gene TRBJ2-7, with 8 nucleotides matching TRBD1. As DNA, the CDR3 is TGTGCCAGTAGTCGACAGGGGATGTACGAGCAGTACTTC. As protein: CASSRQGMYEQYF.